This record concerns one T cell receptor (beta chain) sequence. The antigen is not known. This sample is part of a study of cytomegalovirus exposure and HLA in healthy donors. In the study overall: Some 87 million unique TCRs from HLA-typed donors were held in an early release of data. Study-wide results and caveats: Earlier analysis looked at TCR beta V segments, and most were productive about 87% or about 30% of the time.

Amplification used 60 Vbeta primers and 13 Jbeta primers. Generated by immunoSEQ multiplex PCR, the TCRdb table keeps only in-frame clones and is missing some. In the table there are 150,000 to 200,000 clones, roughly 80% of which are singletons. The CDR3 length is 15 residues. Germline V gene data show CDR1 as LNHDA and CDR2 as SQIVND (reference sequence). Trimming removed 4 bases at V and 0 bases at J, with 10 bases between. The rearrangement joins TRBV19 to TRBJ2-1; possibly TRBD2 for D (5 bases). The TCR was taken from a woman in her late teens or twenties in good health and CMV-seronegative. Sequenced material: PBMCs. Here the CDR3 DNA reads TGTGCCAGTAGTAGAGGACTCCTCTCCTACAATGAGCAGTTCTTC. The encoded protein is CASSRGLLSYNEQFF.